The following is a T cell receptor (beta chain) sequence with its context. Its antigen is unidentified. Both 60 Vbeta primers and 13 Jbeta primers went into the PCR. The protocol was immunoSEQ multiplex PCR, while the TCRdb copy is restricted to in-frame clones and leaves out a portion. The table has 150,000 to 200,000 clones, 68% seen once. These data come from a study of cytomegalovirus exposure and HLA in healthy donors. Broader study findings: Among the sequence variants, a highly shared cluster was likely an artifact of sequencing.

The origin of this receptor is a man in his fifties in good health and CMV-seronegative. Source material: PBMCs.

The CDR3 protein is CASSLLQAKDTQYF. The CDR3 nucleotides are TGTGCCAGCAGTTTATTGCAGGCTAAGGATACGCAGTATTTT. The rearrangement uses TRBV6-5 and TRBJ2-3; no firm D call. Germline V gives CDR1 MNHEY, CDR2 SVGAGI. The CDR3 is made up of 14 amino acids. The V and J ends lost 4 bases and 6 bases respectively, with 14 bases between them.